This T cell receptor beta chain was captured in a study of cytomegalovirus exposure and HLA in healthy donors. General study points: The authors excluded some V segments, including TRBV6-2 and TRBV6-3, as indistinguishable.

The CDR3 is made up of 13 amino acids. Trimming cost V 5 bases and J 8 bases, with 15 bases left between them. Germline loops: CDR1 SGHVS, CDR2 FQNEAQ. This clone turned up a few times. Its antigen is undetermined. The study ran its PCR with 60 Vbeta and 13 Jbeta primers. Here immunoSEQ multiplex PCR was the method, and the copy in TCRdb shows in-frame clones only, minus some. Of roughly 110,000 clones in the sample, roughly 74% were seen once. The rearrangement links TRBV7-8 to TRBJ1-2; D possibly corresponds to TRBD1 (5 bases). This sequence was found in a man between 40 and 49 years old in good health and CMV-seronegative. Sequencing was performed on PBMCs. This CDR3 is CASSNPQGFGYTF. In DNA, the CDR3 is TGTGCCAGCAGCAACCCCCAGGGTTTCGGCTACACCTTC.